This T cell receptor (beta chain) was observed in a study of CD8+ T cells in alopecia areata. Looked up from germline, CDR1 is SGHTA and CDR2 is FQGNSA. V lost 5 bases and J lost 8, with 15 bases in between. The CDR3 covers 13 residues. Treatment denoted: oral pan-JAK inhibitor, 5-10 mg twice daily. After isolation, RNA underwent reverse transcription to generate cDNA as the sequencing template. Assay used: immunoSEQ multiplex PCR; TCRdb lists only in-frame clones, some missing. This repertoire shows approximately 300,000 clones, roughly 64% found once; its top ten account for over 1.5%. The sample here was CD4+ T cells sorted from blood, taken at week 24, from a patient treated with tofacitinib. The sequence derives from a human donor with alopecia areata. V is TRBV7-2 and J is TRBJ1-2, with a tentative D call TRBD1 (5 bases). CDR3 protein: CASSRIRAGGYTF. CDR3 coding DNA: TGTGCCAGCAGCCGGATCAGGGCAGGGGGCTACACCTTC.